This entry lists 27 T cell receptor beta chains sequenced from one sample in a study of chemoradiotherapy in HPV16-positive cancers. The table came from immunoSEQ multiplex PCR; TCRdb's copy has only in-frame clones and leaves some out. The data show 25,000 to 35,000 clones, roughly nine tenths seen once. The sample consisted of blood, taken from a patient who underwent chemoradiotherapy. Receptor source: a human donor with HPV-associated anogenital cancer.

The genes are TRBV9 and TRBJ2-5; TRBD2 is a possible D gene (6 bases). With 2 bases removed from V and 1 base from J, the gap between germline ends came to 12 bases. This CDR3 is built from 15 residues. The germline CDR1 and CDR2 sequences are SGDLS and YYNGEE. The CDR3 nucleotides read TGTGCCAGCAGCGTCTCCCGGGGACTCCAAGAGACCCAGTACTTC. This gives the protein CASSVSRGLQETQYF. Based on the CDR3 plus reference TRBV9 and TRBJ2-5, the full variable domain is DSGVTQTPKHLITATGQRVTLRCSPRSGDLSVYWYQQSLDQGLQFLIQYYNGEERAKGNILERFSAQQFPDLHSELNLSSLELGDSALYFCASSVSRGLQETQYFGPGTRLLVL.

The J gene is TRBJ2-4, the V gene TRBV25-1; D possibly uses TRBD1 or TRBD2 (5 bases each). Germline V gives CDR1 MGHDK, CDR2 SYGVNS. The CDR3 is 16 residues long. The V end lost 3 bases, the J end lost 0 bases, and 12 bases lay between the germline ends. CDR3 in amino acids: CASSERGTLAKNIQYF. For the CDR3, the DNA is TGTGCCAGCAGTGAGAGGGGAACTCTAGCCAAAAACATTCAGTACTTC.

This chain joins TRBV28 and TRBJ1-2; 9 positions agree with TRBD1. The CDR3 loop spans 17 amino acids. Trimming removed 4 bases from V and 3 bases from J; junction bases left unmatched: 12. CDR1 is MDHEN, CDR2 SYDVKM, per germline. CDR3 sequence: CASSSYIPTGGYYGYTF. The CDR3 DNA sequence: TGTGCCAGCAGTTCCTATATCCCAACAGGGGGCTACTATGGCTACACCTTC.

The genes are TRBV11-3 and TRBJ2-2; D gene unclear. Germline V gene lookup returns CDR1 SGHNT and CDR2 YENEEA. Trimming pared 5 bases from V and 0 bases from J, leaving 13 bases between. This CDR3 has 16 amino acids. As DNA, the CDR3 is TGTGCCAGCAGCCTCGGCGACTTGACGAACACCGGGGAGCTGTTTTTT. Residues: CASSLGDLTNTGELFF.

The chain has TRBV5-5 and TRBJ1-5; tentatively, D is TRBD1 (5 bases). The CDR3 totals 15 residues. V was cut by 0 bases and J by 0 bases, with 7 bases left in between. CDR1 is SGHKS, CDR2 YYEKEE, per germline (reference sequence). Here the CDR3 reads CASSLVQGSNQPQHF. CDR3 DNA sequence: TGTGCCAGCAGCTTGGTGCAGGGTAGCAATCAGCCCCAGCATTTT.

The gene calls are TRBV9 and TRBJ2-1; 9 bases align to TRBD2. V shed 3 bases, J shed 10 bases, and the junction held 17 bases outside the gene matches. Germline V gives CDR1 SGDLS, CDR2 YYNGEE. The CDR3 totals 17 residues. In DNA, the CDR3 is TGTGCCAGCAGCGCACCCTCGGCCGGACTAGCGCTACGGGAGCAGTTCTTC. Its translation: CASSAPSAGLALREQFF.

The CDR3 DNA reads as TGTGCCAGCAGCCCTGGGGGACAAGACACTGAAGCTTTCTTT. Translation: CASSPGGQDTEAFF. V usage is TRBV11-3 and J usage is TRBJ1-1; TRBD1 might be the D (6 bases). Germline values: CDR1 SGHNT, CDR2 YENEEA. V gave up 5 bases and J gave up 3 bases, with 13 bases separating them. The CDR3 has 14 amino acids.

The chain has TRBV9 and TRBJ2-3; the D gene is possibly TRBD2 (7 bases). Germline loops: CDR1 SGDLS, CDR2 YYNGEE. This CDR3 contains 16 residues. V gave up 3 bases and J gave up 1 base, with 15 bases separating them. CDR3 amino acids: CASSGWGGGGTDTQYF. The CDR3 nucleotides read TGTGCCAGCAGCGGATGGGGGGGCGGAGGCACAGATACGCAGTATTTT.

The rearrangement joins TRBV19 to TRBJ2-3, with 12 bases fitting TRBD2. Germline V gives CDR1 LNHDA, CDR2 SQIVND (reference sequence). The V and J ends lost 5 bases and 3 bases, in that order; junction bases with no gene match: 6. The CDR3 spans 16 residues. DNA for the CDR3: TGTGCCAGTAGTCGACTAGCGGGAGAGAGGACAGATACGCAGTATTTT. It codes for CASSRLAGERTDTQYF.

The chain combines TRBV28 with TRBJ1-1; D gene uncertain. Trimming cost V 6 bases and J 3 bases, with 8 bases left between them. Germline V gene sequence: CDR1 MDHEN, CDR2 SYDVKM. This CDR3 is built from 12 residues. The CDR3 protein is CASRLGDTEAFF. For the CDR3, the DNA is TGTGCCAGCAGGTTAGGTGACACTGAAGCTTTCTTT.

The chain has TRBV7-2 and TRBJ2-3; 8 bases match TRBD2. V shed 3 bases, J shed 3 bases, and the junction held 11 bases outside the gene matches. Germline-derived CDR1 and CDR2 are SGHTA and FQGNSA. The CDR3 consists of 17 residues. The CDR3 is CASSFPLLSGRTDTQYF. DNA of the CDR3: TGTGCCAGCAGCTTCCCATTACTGAGCGGGAGAACAGATACGCAGTATTTT.

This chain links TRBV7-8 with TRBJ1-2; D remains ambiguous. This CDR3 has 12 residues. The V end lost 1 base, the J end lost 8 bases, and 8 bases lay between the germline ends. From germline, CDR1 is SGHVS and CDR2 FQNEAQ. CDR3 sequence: CASSLEGGGYTF. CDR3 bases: TGTGCCAGCAGCTTAGAGGGCGGAGGCTACACCTTC.

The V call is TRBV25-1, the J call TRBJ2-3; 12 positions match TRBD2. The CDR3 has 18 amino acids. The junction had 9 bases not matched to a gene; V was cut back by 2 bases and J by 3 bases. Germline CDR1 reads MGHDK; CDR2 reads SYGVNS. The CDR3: CASSELVRLAGGTDTQYF. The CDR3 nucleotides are TGTGCCAGCAGTGAACTTGTCCGCCTAGCGGGGGGGACAGATACGCAGTATTTT.

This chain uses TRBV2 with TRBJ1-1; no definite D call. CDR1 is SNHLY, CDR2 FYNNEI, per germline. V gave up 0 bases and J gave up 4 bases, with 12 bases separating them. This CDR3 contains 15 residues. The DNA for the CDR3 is TGTGCCAGCAGTGAAGCGTCTGGATGGAGCACTGAAGCTTTCTTT. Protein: CASSEASGWSTEAFF.

In nucleotides, the CDR3 is TGTGCCAGCAGCCAAGATGGCCCGAGGGACAGGGGCTGGAATGAGCAGTTCTTC. It yields the protein CASSQDGPRDRGWNEQFF. The genes are TRBV14 and TRBJ2-1, with TRBD1 identical over 10 bases. Germline loops: CDR1 SGHDN, CDR2 FVKESK. The CDR3 length is 18 residues. The J segment lost 7 bases and the V segment lost 0 bases, leaving 12 bases of the junction unmatched.

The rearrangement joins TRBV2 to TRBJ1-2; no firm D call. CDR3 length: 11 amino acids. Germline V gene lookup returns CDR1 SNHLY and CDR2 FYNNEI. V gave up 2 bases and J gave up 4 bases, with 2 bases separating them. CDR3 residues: CASSELYGYTF. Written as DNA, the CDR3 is TGTGCCAGCAGTGAACTCTATGGCTACACCTTC.

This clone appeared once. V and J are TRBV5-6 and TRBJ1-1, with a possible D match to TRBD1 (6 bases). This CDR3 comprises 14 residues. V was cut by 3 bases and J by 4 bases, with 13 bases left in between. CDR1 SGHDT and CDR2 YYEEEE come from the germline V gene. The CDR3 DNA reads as TGTGCCAGCAGCTGGGGGGGAGGGGGCACTGAAGCTTTCTTT. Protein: CASSWGGGGTEAFF.

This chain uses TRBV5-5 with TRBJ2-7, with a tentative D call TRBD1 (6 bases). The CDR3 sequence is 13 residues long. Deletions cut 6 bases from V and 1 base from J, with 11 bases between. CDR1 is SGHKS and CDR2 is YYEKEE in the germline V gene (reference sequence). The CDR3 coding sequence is TGTGCCAGCACCGGCCAGGGGTCCTACGAGCAGTACTTC. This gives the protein CASTGQGSYEQYF.

CDR3 DNA: TGTGCCAGCAGTTGGTCAGTGAACACTGAAGCTTTCTTT. It encodes CASSWSVNTEAFF. The chain has TRBV6-5 and TRBJ1-1, with D unresolved. This CDR3 has 13 residues. CDR1 is MNHEY, CDR2 SVGAGI, per germline. Trimming pared 4 bases from V and 0 bases from J, leaving 6 bases between.

CDR3 DNA: TGTGCCTGGAGACCCTTACAGGGGGCGGGTGAAAAACTGTTTTTT. Its protein product is CAWRPLQGAGEKLFF. The chain joins TRBV30 to TRBJ1-4; 9 bases align to TRBD1. Germline V gene sequence: CDR1 GTSNPN, CDR2 SVGIG (reference sequence). The V segment lost 3 bases and the J segment 7 bases; nucleotides outside the gene matches: 9. The CDR3 has 15 residues.

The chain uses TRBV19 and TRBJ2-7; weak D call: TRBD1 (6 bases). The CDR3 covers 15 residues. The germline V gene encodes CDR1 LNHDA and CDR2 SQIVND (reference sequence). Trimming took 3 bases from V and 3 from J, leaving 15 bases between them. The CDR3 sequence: CASSINSGHDYEQYF. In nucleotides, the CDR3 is TGTGCCAGTAGTATTAATTCGGGACACGACTACGAGCAGTACTTC.

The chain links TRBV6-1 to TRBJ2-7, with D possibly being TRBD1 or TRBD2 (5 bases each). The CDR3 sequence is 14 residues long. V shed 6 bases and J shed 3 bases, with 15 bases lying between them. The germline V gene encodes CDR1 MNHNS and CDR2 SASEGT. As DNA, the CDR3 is TGTGCCAGCAGGGTCGGGGCAGGTAGCTACGAGCAGTACTTC. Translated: CASRVGAGSYEQYF.

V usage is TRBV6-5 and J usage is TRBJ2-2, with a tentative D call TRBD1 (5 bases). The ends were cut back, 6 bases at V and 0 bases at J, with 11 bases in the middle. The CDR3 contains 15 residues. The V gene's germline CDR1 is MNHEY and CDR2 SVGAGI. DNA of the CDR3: TGTGCCAGCAGCAGACAGAGGTCGAACACCGGGGAGCTGTTTTTT. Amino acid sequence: CASSRQRSNTGELFF.

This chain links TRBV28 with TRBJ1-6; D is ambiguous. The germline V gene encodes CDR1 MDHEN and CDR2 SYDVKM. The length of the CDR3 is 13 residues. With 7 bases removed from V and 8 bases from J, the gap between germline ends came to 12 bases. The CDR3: CASKYPADSPLHF. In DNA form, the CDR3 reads TGTGCCAGCAAGTACCCCGCCGATTCACCCCTCCACTTT. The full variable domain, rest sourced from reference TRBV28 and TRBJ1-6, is DVKVTQSSRYLVKRTGEKVFLECVQDMDHENMFWYRQDPGLGLRLIYFSYDVKMKEKGDIPEGYSVSREKKERFSLILESASTNQTSMYLCASKYPADSPLHFGNGTRLTVT.

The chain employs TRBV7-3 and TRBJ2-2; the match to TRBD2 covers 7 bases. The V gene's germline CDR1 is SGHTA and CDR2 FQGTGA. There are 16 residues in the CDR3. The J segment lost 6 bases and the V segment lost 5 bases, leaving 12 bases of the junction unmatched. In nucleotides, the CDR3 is TGTGCCAGCAGCCTAGTGGGGGGGGATCTGGCCGGGGAGCTGTTTTTT. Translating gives CASSLVGGDLAGELFF.

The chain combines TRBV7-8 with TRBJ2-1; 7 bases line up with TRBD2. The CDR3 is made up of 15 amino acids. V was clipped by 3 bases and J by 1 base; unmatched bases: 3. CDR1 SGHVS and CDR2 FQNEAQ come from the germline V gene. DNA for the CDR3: TGTGCCAGCAGCTTCGGGACTATATCCTACAATGAGCAGTTCTTC. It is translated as CASSFGTISYNEQFF.

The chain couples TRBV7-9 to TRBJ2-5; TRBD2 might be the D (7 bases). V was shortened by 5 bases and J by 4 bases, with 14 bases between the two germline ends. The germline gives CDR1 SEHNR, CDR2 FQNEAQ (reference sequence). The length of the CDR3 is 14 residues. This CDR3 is CASSPGGGRETQYF. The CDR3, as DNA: TGTGCCAGCAGCCCCGGGGGCGGGAGAGAGACCCAGTACTTC.